This T cell receptor (beta chain) was sequenced during a study of T cell changes during pregnancy in multiple sclerosis. This CDR3 spans 15 amino acids. Between the trimmed V and J ends, which lost 2 bases and 10 bases, there was a span of 19 bases. The V gene's germline CDR1 is KGHSH and CDR2 LQKENI. Produced via immunoSEQ multiplex PCR; TCRdb's table is partial and in-frame only. This repertoire shows approximately 41,000 clones, 94% found once; its top ten account for 0.39%. The sequenced sample was CD4+ T cells from peripheral blood mononuclear cells, obtained in the second trimester of pregnancy. The sequence was obtained from a female donor with multiple sclerosis, enrolled in a pregnancy study. The V gene is TRBV18, the J gene TRBJ2-3; possibly TRBD1 for D (5 bases). Here the CDR3 reads CASSPIHTARVPQYF. The CDR3 region has the DNA TGTGCCAGCTCACCAATACACACCGCCAGGGTACCGCAGTATTTT.